These 27 T cell receptor beta chains were all obtained from the same sample, sequenced in a study of blood T cell repertoires in COVID-19. Sequenced by immunoSEQ multiplex PCR; TCRdb stores in-frame clones only, minus some. The data show 80,000 to 100,000 clones, about 74% seen once. The sample was peripheral blood. These receptors all stem from a man between 65 and 79 years old with COVID-19, enrolled during active disease.

The genes are TRBV6-2 or TRBV6-3 and TRBJ2-6; 14 bases match TRBD2. This CDR3 comprises 20 residues. V lost 2 bases, J lost 0 bases, and 6 bases stayed unmatched. CDR1 and CDR2 (germline): MNHEY, SVGEGT. CDR3 sequence: CASSYATSGRVTSGANVLTF. CDR3 DNA: TGTGCCAGCAGTTACGCGACTAGCGGGAGGGTAACCTCTGGGGCCAACGTCCTGACTTTC.

In this sample, this clone turned up a few times. The rearrangement links TRBV19 to TRBJ2-5, with 7 positions matching TRBD2. With 4 bases clipped from V and 4 bases from J, the junction kept 6 bases outside the gene matches. The CDR3 sequence is 14 residues long. CDR1 LNHDA and CDR2 SQIVND come from the germline V gene (reference sequence). This chain's CDR3 is CASSTQREGETQYF. CDR3 sequence (DNA): TGTGCCAGTAGTACACAGCGGGAAGGAGAGACCCAGTACTTC. Full variable domain (rest looked up from reference TRBV19 and TRBJ2-5): DGGITQSPKYLFRKEGQNVTLSCEQNLNHDAMYWYRQDPGQGLRLIYYSQIVNDFQKGDIAEGYSVSREKKESFPLTVTSAQKNPTAFYLCASSTQREGETQYFGPGTRLLVL.

V is TRBV5-8 and J is TRBJ1-3; D is perhaps TRBD1 (6 bases). The CDR3 runs 16 residues. CDR1 is SGHTS and CDR2 is YDEGEE in the germline V gene. Deletions cut 4 bases from V and 0 bases from J, with 14 bases between. The CDR3 coding sequence is TGTGCCAGCAGCCCCCTCGGACAGTCCTCTGGAAACACCATATATTTT. Translation: CASSPLGQSSGNTIYF.

J is TRBJ2-3 and V is TRBV6-2 or TRBV6-3; 11 bases fit TRBD2. This CDR3 has 15 residues. V shed 4 bases, J shed 4 bases, and the junction held 4 bases outside the gene matches. Germline loops: CDR1 MNHEY, CDR2 SVGEGT. CDR3 protein: CASSFLAGGSDTQYF. CDR3 DNA sequence: TGTGCCAGCAGTTTTCTAGCGGGAGGATCAGATACGCAGTATTTT.

The CDR3 sequence: CASSVGGSGNTIYF. CDR3 coding DNA: TGTGCCAGCAGTGTAGGGGGCTCTGGAAACACCATATATTTT. The J gene is TRBJ1-3, the V gene TRBV28; tentatively, D is TRBD1 (6 bases). V was shortened by 5 bases and J by 0 bases, with 8 bases between the two germline ends. The germline CDR1 and CDR2 sequences are MDHEN and SYDVKM. The CDR3 has 14 residues.

This rearrangement joins TRBV19 to TRBJ1-5; 11 bases line up with TRBD1. Germline V lookup: CDR1 LNHDA, CDR2 SQIVND (reference sequence). The CDR3 totals 17 residues. V was clipped by 1 base and J by 0 bases; unmatched bases: 2. CDR3 nucleotides: TGTGCCAGTAGTATAGCCGGACAGGGGGCTAGCAATCAGCCCCAGCATTTT. Protein: CASSIAGQGASNQPQHF.

This rearrangement joins TRBV18 to TRBJ2-7; D is undetermined. V was pared by 10 bases and J by 1 base, with 11 bases between. CDR1 is KGHSH, CDR2 LQKENI, per germline. The CDR3 contains 12 residues. CDR3 sequence (DNA): TGTGCCACCACACGTGCTTCCTACGAGCAGTACTTC. Amino acid sequence: CATTRASYEQYF.

The chain's CDR3 is CASSDGRQREYF. CDR3 nucleotides: TGTGCCAGCAGTGACGGGAGACAGAGGGAGTACTTC. The chain joins TRBV25-1 to TRBJ2-7, with D possibly matching TRBD2 (6 bases). Germline V gene lookup returns CDR1 MGHDK and CDR2 SYGVNS. The V end was cut by 3 bases, the J end by 11 bases, with 14 bases between. The CDR3 has 12 amino acids.

This chain connects TRBV6-2 or TRBV6-3 to TRBJ1-2; the match to TRBD1 covers 10 bases. Germline V gives CDR1 MNHEY, CDR2 SVGEGT. With V trimmed by 1 base and J by 3 bases, 5 bases remained unmatched. The CDR3 is 16 residues long. CDR3 sequence (DNA): TGTGCCAGCAGTTACTTTGGGACAGGGGTCCACTATGGCTACACCTTC. Its protein product is CASSYFGTGVHYGYTF.

The chain is built from TRBV6-2 or TRBV6-3 and TRBJ2-7; D is possibly TRBD2 (5 bases). Trimming removed 5 bases at V and 3 bases at J, with 14 bases between. The CDR3 is made up of 14 amino acids. Germline V gene sequence: CDR1 MNHEY, CDR2 SVGEGT. Here the CDR3 DNA reads TGTGCCAGCAGTCGGTCCGTTGACTACTACGAGCAGTACTTC. Protein sequence: CASSRSVDYYEQYF.

There are a few counts of this clone. The V and J genes are TRBV5-6 and TRBJ2-7; tentatively, D is TRBD1 (6 bases). This CDR3 is built from 15 residues. Per the germline V gene, CDR1 is SGHDT and CDR2 is YYEEEE. V was clipped by 3 bases and J by 6 bases, with 19 bases between them. The CDR3 region is CASSWGTNQPGEQYF. The CDR3, as DNA: TGTGCCAGCAGCTGGGGGACAAATCAACCCGGCGAGCAGTACTTC.

The chain is built from TRBV4-3 and TRBJ1-4; the D is unclear. The germline CDR1 and CDR2 sequences are LGHNA and YSLEER. CDR3 size: 13 residues. Trimming took 0 bases from V and 14 from J, leaving 13 bases between them. Written as DNA, the CDR3 is TGCGCCAGCAGCCAAGAAGAGTGGGGAGAGCTGTTTTTT. Translated, it gives CASSQEEWGELFF.

V gene TRBV30 combines with J gene TRBJ2-6, with 9 bases identical to TRBD1. This CDR3 comprises 23 residues. CDR1 and CDR2 (germline): GTSNPN, SVGIG (reference sequence). Trimming removed 0 bases from V and 0 bases from J; junction bases left unmatched: 21. CDR3 in amino acids: CAWSVGYGTGPPLSHSGANVLTF. The CDR3, as DNA: TGTGCCTGGAGTGTAGGTTATGGGACAGGGCCCCCCCTATCCCACTCTGGGGCCAACGTCCTGACTTTC. Variable domain in full (rest from reference TRBV30 and TRBJ2-6): SQTIHQWPATLVQPVGSPLSLECTVEGTSNPNLYWYRQAAGRGLQLLFYSVGIGQISSEVPQNLSASRPQDRQFILSSKKLLLSDSGFYLCAWSVGYGTGPPLSHSGANVLTFGAGSRLTVL.

The chain couples TRBV18 to TRBJ1-1, with a weak D call TRBD1 (5 bases). The V end lost 2 bases, the J end lost 7 bases, and 14 bases lay between the germline ends. Germline lookup yields CDR1 KGHSH and CDR2 LQKENI. This CDR3 is 14 amino acids long. The CDR3 loop reads CASSPNSRGDEAFF. The CDR3 DNA sequence: TGTGCCAGCTCACCAAATTCGCGGGGGGATGAAGCTTTCTTT.

The J gene is TRBJ1-2, the V gene TRBV11-2; D might be TRBD1 (6 bases). Per the germline V gene, CDR1 is SGHAT and CDR2 is FQNNGV. V lost 3 bases and J 6 bases, leaving 14 bases between the germline ends. The CDR3 has 14 residues. The CDR3 DNA reads as TGTGCCAGCAGCTTCAGGGGTGGGATAGATGGCTACACCTTC. Encoded protein: CASSFRGGIDGYTF.

This sequence joins TRBV19 and TRBJ2-3, with D possibly being TRBD2 (5 bases). V was trimmed by 1 base and J by 2 bases, leaving 10 bases between them. Germline CDR1 LNHDA, CDR2 SQIVND (reference sequence). The length of the CDR3 is 15 residues. The CDR3 sequence: CASSIGGRPTDTQYF. CDR3 bases: TGTGCCAGTAGTATAGGAGGGCGCCCCACAGATACGCAGTATTTT. The full variable domain, completed using reference TRBV19 and TRBJ2-3, is DGGITQSPKYLFRKEGQNVTLSCEQNLNHDAMYWYRQDPGQGLRLIYYSQIVNDFQKGDIAEGYSVSREKKESFPLTVTSAQKNPTAFYLCASSIGGRPTDTQYFGPGTRLTVL.

The chain combines TRBV10-3 with TRBJ1-2; TRBD1 aligns across 9 bases. The CDR3 sequence is 16 residues long. The trim removed 0 bases at V and 2 bases at J, leaving 4 bases unmatched. CDR1 is ENHRY and CDR2 is SYGVKD in the germline V gene. The CDR3 nucleotides read TGTGCCATCAGTGAGTCAAGGACAGGGGCGAACTATGGCTACACCTTC. Translation gives CAISESRTGANYGYTF.

This clone has only one observation. The rearrangement uses TRBV30 and TRBJ1-1, with TRBD1 as a possible D gene (6 bases). The V gene lost 3 bases and the J gene lost 6 bases, with 17 bases spanning the gap. This CDR3 is built from 14 residues. CDR1 and CDR2 from the germline V gene are GTSNPN and SVGIG (reference sequence). DNA for the CDR3: TGTGCCTGGAGGTACAGGGCGAACATCCCTGAAGCTTTCTTT. It is translated as CAWRYRANIPEAFF.

This rearrangement joins TRBV19 to TRBJ2-1; possibly TRBD2 for D (6 bases). Trimming removed 3 bases from V and 0 bases from J, with 9 bases in between. CDR1 and CDR2 from the germline V gene are LNHDA and SQIVND (reference sequence). This CDR3 comprises 15 residues. The CDR3 DNA reads as TGTGCCAGTAGTATGGGACTCCCCTCCTACAATGAGCAGTTCTTC. As protein: CASSMGLPSYNEQFF.

The V call is TRBV21-1, the J call TRBJ2-7; TRBD1 is the table's D call and was not checked against the DNA. TRBV21-1 is a recognized pseudogene. This CDR3 has 15 residues. DNA of the CDR3: TGTGCCAGCAGCAAAATATTGGGGCAGGCCTACGAGCAGTACTTC. This codes for CASSKILGQAYEQYF.

This clone was observed a handful of times. V gene TRBV7-2 combines with J gene TRBJ1-2; D may be TRBD1 (6 bases). CDR1 and CDR2 (germline): SGHTA, FQGNSA. Trimming left V 1 base short and J 6 bases short, with 12 bases between. This CDR3 comprises 14 residues. CDR3: CASSLVVWGHGYTF. CDR3 in DNA: TGTGCCAGCAGCTTAGTTGTCTGGGGGCATGGCTACACCTTC.

The chain recombines TRBV5-4 with TRBJ2-7; 10 bases line up with TRBD2. The CDR3 is made up of 15 amino acids. Germline trimming cut 1 base from V and 4 bases from J; bases unmatched to any gene: 5. Germline CDR1 is SGHNT and CDR2 is YYREEE (reference sequence). The DNA for the CDR3 is TGTGCCAGCAGCTTGATGACTAGCGGGCCTTACGAGCAGTACTTC. Encoded protein: CASSLMTSGPYEQYF.

The V gene is TRBV6-2 or TRBV6-3, the J gene TRBJ2-6; 12 bases are a match to TRBD1. Germline V lookup: CDR1 MNHEY, CDR2 SVGEGT. This CDR3 is built from 19 residues. Trimming took 5 bases from V and 3 from J; bases not matched to a gene: 11. CDR3 sequence reads: CASSLLPGQGAFGANVLTF. As DNA, the CDR3 is TGTGCCAGCAGTCTGCTTCCGGGACAGGGGGCGTTTGGGGCCAACGTCCTGACTTTC.

The rearrangement links TRBV7-2 to TRBJ1-3, with D maybe TRBD1 (6 bases). Germline CDR1 and CDR2: SGHTA and FQGNSA. The CDR3 sequence is 16 residues long. Trimming shortened V by 0 bases and J by 0 bases, and 9 bases separated the two germline ends. For the CDR3, the DNA is TGTGCCAGCAGCTTAGCACAGGGTCGCTCTGGAAACACCATATATTTT. Amino acid sequence: CASSLAQGRSGNTIYF.

The gene calls are TRBV7-3 and TRBJ2-3; TRBD2 aligns across 10 bases. The CDR3 has 16 amino acids. Germline V gives CDR1 SGHTA, CDR2 FQGTGA. Trimming removed 4 bases from V and 0 bases from J; junction bases left unmatched: 4. The chain's CDR3 is CASSSGLAASTDTQYF. The CDR3 DNA reads TGTGCCAGCAGCTCAGGACTAGCGGCTAGCACAGATACGCAGTATTTT. Full variable domain (outside the CDR3, taken from reference TRBV7-3 and TRBJ2-3): GAGVSQTPSNKVTEKGKYVELRCDPISGHTALYWYRQSLGQGPEFLIYFQGTGAADDSGLPNDRFFAVRPEGSVSTLKIQRTERGDSAVYLCASSSGLAASTDTQYFGPGTRLTVL.

The gene calls are TRBV6-6 and TRBJ2-7; D is unresolved. This CDR3 has 12 amino acids. Germline assignment: CDR1 MNHNY and CDR2 SVGAGI (reference sequence). V shed 4 bases and J shed 4 bases, with 8 bases lying between them. The CDR3 coding sequence is TGTGCCAGCAGTTCGGTGACTTACGAGCAGTACTTC. Its translation: CASSSVTYEQYF.

This clone was observed a handful of times. The chain links TRBV6-5 to TRBJ1-1; D is uncertain. CDR3 length: 14 amino acids. Trimming removed 6 bases from V and 4 bases from J, with 15 bases in between. CDR1 is MNHEY, CDR2 SVGAGI, per germline. This CDR3 reads CASSRGTSSTEAFF. The CDR3 DNA is TGTGCCAGCAGCAGAGGAACAAGTAGCACTGAAGCTTTCTTT.